The source of this T cell receptor beta chain is a study of blood T cells in healthy people across ages. In the study overall: Template switching captured about one barcoded beta molecule per two T cells.

This CDR3 contains 13 residues. V was cut by 7 bases and J by 0 bases, with 9 bases left in between. Germline CDR1 is MNHEY and CDR2 is SVGEGT. PCR was performed a second time for roughly 7 to 12 cycles using a sample-barcoded 5' primer and a J-beta primer mix. TCRdb passed the 5' RACE reads through MiXCR, listing each CDR3 protein once. The sample records roughly 1.9 million distinct CDR3 sequences, 30% to 40% being singletons. General study results and limits: As age increased, TCR beta diversity per million T cells fell in a roughly linear fashion. From one million sequenced T cells, diversity estimates were lower bounds.

Details on this clonotype: Its antigen remains unidentified.

The clonotype comes from a human donor in good health. The sequenced material came from blood. The rearrangement joins TRBV6-2 or TRBV6-3 to TRBJ1-1; no clear D gene. The CDR3 here is CASKVLMNTEAFF. CDR3 coding DNA: TGTGCCAGCAAGGTATTGATGAACACTGAAGCTTTCTTT.